This TCR beta chain was sequenced during a study of OX40 agonist ivuxolimab in advanced cancers. The CDR3 contains 17 residues. Repertoires were generated with immunoSEQ multiplex PCR, while TCRdb's copy carries only in-frame clones and drops some. The sample records tens of thousands of clones, about 90% being singletons. The rearrangement uses TRBV21-1 and TRBJ1-3; no DNA check was done on the table's D call, TRBD1. TRBV21-1 is an annotated pseudogene. The sequence came from an adult with an advanced solid tumor such as melanoma, head and neck, liver or kidney cancer. The sequencing used CD4+ or CD8+ T cells sorted from blood, collected in a trial of the OX40 agonist ivuxolimab. The CDR3 spells CASSREPGQGSGNTIYF. DNA for the CDR3: TGTGCCAGCAGCAGGGAACCGGGACAGGGATCTGGAAACACCATATATTTT.